The rows below give T cell receptor beta chains drawn from one sample of a study of OX40 agonist ivuxolimab in advanced cancers. TCRdb's copy holds only in-frame clones and misses some; the assay was immunoSEQ multiplex PCR. The sample lists under 40,000 clones, approximately 80% occurring once. The material was CD4+ or CD8+ T cells sorted from blood, obtained in a trial of the OX40 agonist ivuxolimab. Receptors were obtained from an adult with an advanced solid tumor such as melanoma, head and neck, liver or kidney cancer. Each CDR3 is given with its conserved first and last residue. Each record gives: CDR3 length, J gene, D gene, V gene, clone size, CDR3 protein, CDR3 DNA. The D gene is left open where the match is weak. Expanded clones get a size class; other rows say once, few or many, or leave the size out.

16	TRBJ2-1	-	TRBV7-2	few	CASSFLPGVAFDEQFF	TGTGCCAGCAGCTTTCTCCCGGGGGTAGCGTTCGATGAGCAGTTCTTC
15	TRBJ1-2	-	TRBV7-9	-	CASSSIPRGSYGYTF	TGTGCCAGCAGCTCCATCCCTAGGGGTTCCTATGGCTACACCTTC
11	TRBJ2-4	-	TRBV2	-	CASSTVDIQYF	TGTGCCAGCAGCACAGTGGACATTCAGTACTTC
14	TRBJ1-4	-	TRBV6-1	once	CASSPEQNGEKLFF	TGTGCCAGCAGTCCGGAGCAAAACGGTGAAAAACTGTTTTTT
18	TRBJ2-6	TRBD1	TRBV29-1	-	CSVRGVGQGDSGANVLTF	TGCAGCGTTCGAGGGGTGGGACAGGGGGATTCTGGGGCCAACGTCCTGACTTTC
15	TRBJ2-3	TRBD1	TRBV4-3	-	CASSSGTGDTDTQYF	TGCGCCAGCAGTTCCGGGACAGGGGACACAGATACGCAGTATTTT
14	TRBJ2-3	-	TRBV28	-	CASSLAGSTDTQYF	TGTGCCAGCAGTTTAGCAGGAAGCACAGATACGCAGTATTTT
16	TRBJ2-3	TRBD2	TRBV6-5	-	CASSYSGTSAADTQYF	TGTGCCAGCAGTTACTCCGGGACTAGCGCCGCAGATACGCAGTATTTT
18	TRBJ2-5	TRBD1	TRBV10-3	-	CAISPGTGPGRSQETQYF	TGTGCCATCAGTCCCGGGACAGGGCCTGGACGATCCCAAGAGACCCAGTACTTC
16	TRBJ2-1	-	TRBV10-3	-	CAISETAHSSYNEQFF	TGTGCCATCAGTGAGACGGCCCACAGCTCCTACAATGAGCAGTTCTTC
13	TRBJ2-2	-	TRBV6-5	-	CASSRGAGGELFF	TGTGCCAGCAGTCGAGGGGCTGGCGGGGAGCTGTTTTTT
15	TRBJ2-1	TRBD1	TRBV28	-	CASRTPGQAYNEQFF	TGTGCCAGCAGAACACCGGGACAGGCCTACAATGAGCAGTTCTTC
14	TRBJ1-1	TRBD1	TRBV5-5	-	CASSRQGGGTEAFF	TGTGCCAGCAGCCGACAGGGGGGTGGAACTGAAGCTTTCTTT